Each of the 20 T cell receptor beta chains below was sequenced from the same sample in a study of beta chain features in type 1 diabetes. The sequenced template was cDNA made from the entire isolated RNA. The data were produced by immunoSEQ multiplex PCR, yet TCRdb's version contains in-frame clones alone and is incomplete. This table holds fewer than 350,000 clones, about 7.8% found once. The material sequenced was central memory CD4+ T cells from blood. Receptors were obtained from a woman between 18 and 29 years old in good health.

The chain recombines TRBV5-1 with TRBJ2-7; D might be TRBD1 or TRBD2, each matching 5 bases. This CDR3 is 13 amino acids long. V was trimmed by 0 bases and J by 7 bases, leaving 11 bases between them. CDR1 is SGHRS and CDR2 is YFSETQ in the germline V gene. CDR3 in amino acids: CASSLDGTGEQYF. DNA of the CDR3: TGCGCCAGCAGCTTGGATGGGACGGGTGAGCAGTACTTC.

This clone has more than one count but fewer than ten. This chain joins TRBV14 and TRBJ2-3, with a tentative D call TRBD2 (6 bases). The V end was cut by 2 bases, the J end by 1 base, with 10 bases between. This CDR3 has 15 amino acids. Germline CDR1 is SGHDN and CDR2 is FVKESK. Here the CDR3 DNA reads TGTGCCAGCAGCCAACTCGCGGGACGCACAGATACGCAGTATTTT. Translating it yields CASSQLAGRTDTQYF.

This clone was seen a few times. This chain connects TRBV7-9 to TRBJ1-2; weak D call: TRBD1 (5 bases). Trimming pared 7 bases from V and 8 bases from J, leaving 17 bases between. Germline assignment: CDR1 SEHNR and CDR2 FQNEAQ (reference sequence). The CDR3 is 13 residues long. The CDR3: CASNLPNRPGYTF. CDR3 nucleotides: TGTGCCAGCAACCTCCCTAACAGGCCCGGCTACACCTTC.

The genes are TRBV7-9 and TRBJ2-7; 12 bases map to TRBD1. CDR1 is SEHNR, CDR2 FQNEAQ, per germline (reference sequence). The CDR3 loop spans 13 amino acids. Germline trimming cut 9 bases from V and 7 bases from J; bases unmatched to any gene: 7. CDR3 nucleotide sequence: TGTGCCAGTTCGGGACAGGGGGCTTGGGAGCAGTACGTC. Protein: CASSGQGAWEQYV.

This clone was picked up a small number of times. The chain combines TRBV7-2 with TRBJ2-7, with D perhaps assigned TRBD1 or TRBD2 (5 bases each). V was clipped by 1 base and J by 0 bases, with 10 bases between them. CDR3 length: 15 residues. Per the germline V gene, CDR1 is SGHTA and CDR2 is FQGNSA. This CDR3 is CASSLESGSSYEQYF. For the CDR3, the DNA is TGTGCCAGCAGCTTAGAGTCAGGGAGCTCCTACGAGCAGTACTTC.

V gene TRBV5-5 combines with J gene TRBJ1-5, with D perhaps matching TRBD1 (6 bases). V lost 2 bases and J lost 4, with 7 bases in between. Per the germline V gene, CDR1 is SGHKS and CDR2 is YYEKEE (reference sequence). The CDR3 has 13 residues. The CDR3 DNA is TGTGCCAGCAGCTTACAGGGAAATCAGCCCCAGCATTTT. Amino acids: CASSLQGNQPQHF.

This clone was detected a few times. The chain employs TRBV21-1 and TRBJ1-5; TRBD1, the table's D call, lacks a check against the DNA. TRBV21-1 represents a pseudogene. This CDR3 region has 20 residues. CDR3 sequence (DNA): TGTGCCAGCAGCAAATTCCACCGAGGGGGTTGGGTCGATAGCAATCAGCCCCAGCATTTT. Amino acid sequence: CASSKFHRGGWVDSNQPQHF.

This clone was seen many times. V is TRBV6-6 and J is TRBJ2-4, with a weak D call TRBD1 (6 bases). CDR1 MNHNY and CDR2 SVGAGI come from the germline V gene (reference sequence). The germline V and J ends were trimmed by 5 bases and 4 bases, with 6 bases remaining between them. This CDR3 contains 12 residues. This CDR3 reads CASSDRKNIQYF. CDR3 DNA: TGTGCCAGCAGTGACAGGAAAAACATTCAGTACTTC.

In this sample, this clone turned up a few times. The chain carries TRBV11-2 and TRBJ2-5; the match to TRBD2 covers 9 bases. CDR1 is SGHAT, CDR2 FQNNGV, per germline. With V trimmed by 5 bases and J by 5 bases, 12 bases remained unmatched. The CDR3 covers 16 residues. The chain's CDR3 is CASSQARRGGQETQYF. Written as DNA, the CDR3 is TGTGCCAGCAGCCAGGCCCGGCGGGGGGGCCAGGAGACCCAGTACTTC. The entire variable domain, with the rest obtained from reference TRBV11-2 and TRBJ2-5, is as follows: EAGVAQSPRYKIIEKRQSVAFWCNPISGHATLYWYQQILGQGPKLLIQFQNNGVVDDSQLPKDRFSAERLKGVDSTLKIQPAKLEDSAVYLCASSQARRGGQETQYFGPGTRLLVL.

J is TRBJ1-4 and V is TRBV5-6; tentatively, D is TRBD1 (5 bases). The CDR3 has 13 residues. The V and J ends lost 4 bases and 13 bases respectively, with 17 bases between them. CDR1 is SGHDT, CDR2 YYEEEE, per germline. The CDR3 loop is CASSPGTGSGLFF. The CDR3 region has the DNA TGTGCCAGCAGCCCTGGGACGGGATCTGGACTGTTTTTT.

This CDR3 reads CASGGGTANQPQHF. The CDR3 DNA sequence: TGTGCCAGCGGGGGAGGGACCGCCAATCAGCCCCAGCATTTT. The chain combines TRBV2 with TRBJ1-5; D might be TRBD1 (5 bases). This CDR3 region has 14 residues. The ends were cut back, 8 bases at V and 3 bases at J, with 14 bases in the middle. CDR1 SNHLY and CDR2 FYNNEI come from the germline V gene.

On this clone: Its ends do not fully match the called genes, so a read error is possible. The chain is built from TRBV5-4 and TRBJ2-6; a possible D gene is TRBD1 (5 bases). CDR3 length equals 16 residues. The germline CDR1 and CDR2 sequences are SGHNT and YYREEE (reference sequence). In DNA form, the CDR3 reads TGCGCCAGCAGCCAAGTGGACACGGCTGGGGCCAACGTCCTGACTTTC. This translates into CASSQVDTAGANVLTF.

V and J are TRBV7-9 and TRBJ2-4, with 10 bases identical to TRBD1. Germline values: CDR1 SEHNR, CDR2 FQNEAQ (reference sequence). V was pared by 5 bases and J by 6 bases, with 7 bases of the junction left unmatched. This CDR3 is built from 15 residues. Written as DNA, the CDR3 is TGTGCCAGCAGCCTGGGGACAGGGGCGATAAACATTCAGTACTTC. Residues: CASSLGTGAINIQYF. Filled out from reference TRBV7-9 and TRBJ2-4, the complete variable domain reads DTGVSQNPRHKITKRGQNVTFRCDPISEHNRLYWYRQTLGQGPEFLTYFQNEAQLEKSRLLSDRFSAERPKGSFSTLEIQRTEQGDSAMYLCASSLGTGAINIQYFGAGTRLSVL.

CDR3 in DNA: TGTGCTAGTGGAGCGGGTCGAACCTACAATGAGCAGTTCTTC. Encoded protein: CASGAGRTYNEQFF. V gene TRBV12-5 combines with J gene TRBJ2-1, with D maybe TRBD2 (6 bases). The length of the CDR3 is 14 residues. V was pared by 6 bases and J by 2 bases, with 11 bases between. From germline, CDR1 is LGHNT and CDR2 FRNRAP.

The rearrangement links TRBV2 to TRBJ1-2; maybe TRBD1 (6 bases). Germline loops: CDR1 SNHLY, CDR2 FYNNEI. The CDR3 is 14 amino acids. V dropped 8 bases and J dropped 5 bases, with 18 bases sitting between them. DNA for the CDR3: TGTGCCAGCGGAGGGGGTGGTCAGGGATATGGCTACACCTTC. Amino acids: CASGGGGQGYGYTF.

The CDR3 reads CASSPRDSPLHF. CDR3 coding DNA: TGTGCCAGCAGCCCGCGGGATTCACCCCTCCACTTT. J is TRBJ1-6 and V is TRBV7-2; D is uncertain. Germline values: CDR1 SGHTA, CDR2 FQGNSA. The V gene lost 5 bases and the J gene lost 8 bases, with 7 bases spanning the gap. This CDR3 comprises 12 residues.

The CDR3 sequence is CASNPDSPNSPLHF. The CDR3 DNA sequence: TGTGCCAGCAACCCCGACAGTCCAAATTCACCCCTCCACTTT. The J gene is TRBJ1-6, the V gene TRBV2; the D gene is possibly TRBD1 (5 bases). Germline V CDR1 and CDR2: SNHLY, FYNNEI. The CDR3 is made up of 14 amino acids. Trimming shortened V by 7 bases and J by 7 bases, and 14 bases separated the two germline ends.

The chain links TRBV5-1 to TRBJ2-2, with 7 bases identical to TRBD1. V shed 8 bases, J shed 5 bases, and the junction held 12 bases outside the gene matches. Germline assignment: CDR1 SGHRS and CDR2 YFSETQ. This CDR3 contains 15 residues. The CDR3 coding sequence is TGCGCCAGTATCCGGGACAGCACTTCAACCGGGGAGCTGTTTTTT. As protein: CASIRDSTSTGELFF.

This rearrangement joins TRBV7-2 to TRBJ1-5; tentatively, D is TRBD1 (5 bases). Trimming took off 6 bases at V and 6 bases at J, with 12 bases between the two ends. CDR3 size: 13 residues. CDR1 and CDR2 from the germline V gene are SGHTA and FQGNSA. The chain's CDR3 is CASSSTQGQPQHF. CDR3 bases: TGTGCCAGCAGTAGCACGCAGGGTCAGCCCCAGCATTTT.

V usage is TRBV27 and J usage is TRBJ1-5; tentative D call: TRBD1 (5 bases). Germline CDR1 is MNHEY and CDR2 is SMNVEV (reference sequence). This CDR3 has 14 amino acids. Trimming took off 5 bases at V and 8 bases at J, with 16 bases between the two ends. This chain's CDR3 is CASSPRQTREPQHF. For the CDR3, the DNA is TGTGCCAGCAGTCCACGACAGACAAGGGAGCCCCAGCATTTT.